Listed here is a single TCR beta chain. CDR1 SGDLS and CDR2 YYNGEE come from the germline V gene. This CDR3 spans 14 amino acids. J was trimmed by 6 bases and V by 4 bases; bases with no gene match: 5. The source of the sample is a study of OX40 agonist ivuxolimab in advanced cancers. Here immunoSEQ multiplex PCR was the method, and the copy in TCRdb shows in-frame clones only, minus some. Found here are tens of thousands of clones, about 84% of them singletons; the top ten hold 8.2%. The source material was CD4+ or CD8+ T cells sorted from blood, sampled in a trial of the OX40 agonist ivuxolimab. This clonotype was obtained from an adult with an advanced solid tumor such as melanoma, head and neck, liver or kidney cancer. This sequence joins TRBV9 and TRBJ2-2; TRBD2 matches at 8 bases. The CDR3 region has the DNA TGTGCCAGCAGCAAAAGCGGGGGTGCCGGGGAGCTGTTTTTT. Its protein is CASSKSGGAGELFF.